The T cell receptor beta chain under discussion was sequenced for a study of T cells in tuberculosis. Study overall: IGRA-negative adolescents, IGRA-positive adolescents with latent tuberculosis and adults with active tuberculosis formed this South African cohort.

Study results and caveats: Shorter CDR3-alpha in active tuberculosis partly drove smaller distances. Active tuberculosis alpha repertoires lay closer to GMM-specific TCRs than controls'.

V gave up 5 bases and J gave up 4 bases; unmatched junction bases: 14. Germline values: CDR1 SGHVS, CDR2 FQNEAQ. There are 18 residues in the CDR3. Measured with immunoSEQ multiplex PCR; TCRdb has only the in-frame clones, and not every one. The sample lists about 41,000 clones, 95% seen once, with about 3.7% in the top ten. Of note for this clone: The target antigen is unknown.

Tuberculin skin test and IGRA determined adolescents' latent tuberculosis status at entry. The receptor was derived from a donor aged 10 to 29 with latent tuberculosis or without tuberculosis infection. Sequencing was done on a sample of PBMCs. The rearrangement links TRBV7-8 to TRBJ2-1, with TRBD1 identical over 10 bases. DNA for the CDR3: TGTGCCAGCAGCCCAAGGGGGCTTGACAGGGGGCAGTACAATGAGCAGTTCTTC. Translating gives CASSPRGLDRGQYNEQFF.